This T cell receptor beta chain was sequenced during a study of blood T cell repertoires in COVID-19. Background on the study: T cells, B-cell-depleted T cells, or PBMCs provided the cDNA or gDNA that served as material.

Original handling: Using reference gene primer amplification, nucleated cell counts were estimated. The assay was immunoSEQ multiplex PCR, and TCRdb's table has in-frame clones only and misses some. D and trimming come from the DNA, and the V and J calls and clone size come from that table. The top ten clones hold roughly 2% of a sample with around 78,000 clones, 86% of them seen once. The CDR3 contains 13 residues. V was cut by 6 bases and J by 6 bases, with 11 bases left in between. Germline CDR1 reads MDHEN; CDR2 reads SYDVKM. A few counts support this clone. The TCR comes from a woman aged 55-75 years with acute or convalescent COVID-19. The sample comprised peripheral blood. The chain carries TRBV28 and TRBJ1-4; D is possibly TRBD1 (5 bases). The CDR3 DNA sequence: TGTGCCAGCAGCGGGGGGAGCGATGAAAAACTGTTTTTT. This codes for CASSGGSDEKLFF.